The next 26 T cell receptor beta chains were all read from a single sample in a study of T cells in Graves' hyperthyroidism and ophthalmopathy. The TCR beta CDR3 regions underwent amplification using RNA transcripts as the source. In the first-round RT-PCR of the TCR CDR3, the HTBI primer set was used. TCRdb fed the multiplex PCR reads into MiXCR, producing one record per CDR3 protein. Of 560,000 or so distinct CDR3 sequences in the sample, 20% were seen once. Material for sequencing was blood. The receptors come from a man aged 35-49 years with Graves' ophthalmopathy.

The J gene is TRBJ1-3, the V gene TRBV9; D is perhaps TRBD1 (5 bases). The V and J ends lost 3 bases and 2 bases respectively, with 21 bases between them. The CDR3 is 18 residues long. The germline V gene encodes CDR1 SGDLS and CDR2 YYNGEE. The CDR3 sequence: CASSGAFPRDPTGNTIYF. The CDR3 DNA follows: TGTGCCAGCAGCGGAGCCTTCCCCAGGGACCCAACTGGAAACACCATATATTTT.

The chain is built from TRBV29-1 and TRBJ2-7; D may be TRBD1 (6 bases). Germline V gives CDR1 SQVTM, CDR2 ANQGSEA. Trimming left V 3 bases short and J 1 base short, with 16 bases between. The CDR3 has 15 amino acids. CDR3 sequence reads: CSVEVWQGSSYEQYF. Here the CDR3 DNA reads TGCAGCGTTGAGGTTTGGCAGGGGTCGTCCTACGAGCAGTACTTC.

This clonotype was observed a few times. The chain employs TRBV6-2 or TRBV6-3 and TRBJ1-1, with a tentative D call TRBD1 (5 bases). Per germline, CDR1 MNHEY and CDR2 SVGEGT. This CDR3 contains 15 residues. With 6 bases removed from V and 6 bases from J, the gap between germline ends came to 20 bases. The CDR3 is CASRGPRDRGAEAFF. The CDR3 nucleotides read TGTGCCAGCAGGGGGCCCAGGGATCGGGGTGCTGAAGCTTTCTTT.

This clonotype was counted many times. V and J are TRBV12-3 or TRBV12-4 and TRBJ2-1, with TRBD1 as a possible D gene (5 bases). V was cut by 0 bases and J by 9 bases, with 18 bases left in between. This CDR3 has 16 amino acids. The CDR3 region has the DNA TGTGCCAGCAGTTTAGCGTATAGGGGCCGCTTTGGTGAGCAGTTCTTC. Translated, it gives CASSLAYRGRFGEQFF.

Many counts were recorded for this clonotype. CDR3 bases: TGCAGTGCTAGAGATGCTAGCGGGGGCAATGAGCAGTTCTTC. Translated: CSARDASGGNEQFF. This rearrangement joins TRBV20-1 to TRBJ2-1, with 10 nucleotides matching TRBD2. Per germline, CDR1 DFQATT and CDR2 SNEGSKA (reference sequence). This CDR3 has 14 residues. J gave up 6 bases and V 0 bases, and 2 bases lay outside the gene matches.

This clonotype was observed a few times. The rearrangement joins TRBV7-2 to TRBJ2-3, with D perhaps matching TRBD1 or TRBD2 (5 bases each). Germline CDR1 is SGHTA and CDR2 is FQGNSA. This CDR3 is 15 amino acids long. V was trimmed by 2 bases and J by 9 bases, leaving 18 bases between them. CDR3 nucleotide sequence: TGTGCCAGCAGCTTAAACACGGGCCGGGGCGAAACGCAGTATTTT. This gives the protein CASSLNTGRGETQYF.

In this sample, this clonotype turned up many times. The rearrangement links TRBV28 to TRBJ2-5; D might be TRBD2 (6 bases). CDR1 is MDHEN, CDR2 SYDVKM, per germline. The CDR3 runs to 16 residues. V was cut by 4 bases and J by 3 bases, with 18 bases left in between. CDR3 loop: CASSSPSLRGKETQYF. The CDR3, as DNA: TGTGCCAGCAGTTCCCCTAGCTTGCGGGGAAAAGAGACCCAGTACTTC.

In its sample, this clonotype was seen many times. The CDR3 sequence: CASSLFQGWQQYF. The CDR3 bases are TGCGCCAGCAGCTTGTTTCAGGGATGGCAGCAGTACTTC. The chain links TRBV5-1 to TRBJ2-7, with D perhaps matching TRBD1 (5 bases). Between the trimmed V and J ends, which lost 1 base and 8 bases, there was a span of 13 bases. CDR3 length equals 13 residues. Germline V gene lookup returns CDR1 SGHRS and CDR2 YFSETQ.

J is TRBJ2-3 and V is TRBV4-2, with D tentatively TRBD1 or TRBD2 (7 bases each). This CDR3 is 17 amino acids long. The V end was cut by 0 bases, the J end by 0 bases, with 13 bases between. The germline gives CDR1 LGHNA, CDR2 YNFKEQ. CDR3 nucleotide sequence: TGTGCCAGCAGCCAAGATGCAGCGGGACAGAGCACAGATACGCAGTATTTT. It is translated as CASSQDAAGQSTDTQYF.

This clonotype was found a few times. The CDR3 DNA follows: TGTGCCAGCAGTCTTAGCGGGCCGAGCACCGGGGAGCTGTTTTTT. The encoded protein is CASSLSGPSTGELFF. The chain is built from TRBV12-3 or TRBV12-4 and TRBJ2-2, with 7 bases lining up with TRBD2. Trimming cost V 5 bases and J 4 bases; bases outside gene matches: 7. This CDR3 has 15 amino acids.

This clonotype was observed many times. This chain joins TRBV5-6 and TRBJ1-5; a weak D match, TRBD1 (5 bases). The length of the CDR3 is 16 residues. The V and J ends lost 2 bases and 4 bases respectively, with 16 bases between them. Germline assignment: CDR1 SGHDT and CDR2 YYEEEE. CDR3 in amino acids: CASSLYGRVKNQPQHF. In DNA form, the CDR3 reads TGTGCCAGCAGCTTATATGGCAGGGTTAAGAATCAGCCCCAGCATTTT.

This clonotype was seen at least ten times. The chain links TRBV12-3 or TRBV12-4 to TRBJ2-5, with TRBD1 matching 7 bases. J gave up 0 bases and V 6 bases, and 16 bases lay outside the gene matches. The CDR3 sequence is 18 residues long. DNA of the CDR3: TGTGCCAGCAGCCCTGGCACGCACAGGGGAAAGGACCAAGAGACCCAGTACTTC. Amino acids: CASSPGTHRGKDQETQYF.

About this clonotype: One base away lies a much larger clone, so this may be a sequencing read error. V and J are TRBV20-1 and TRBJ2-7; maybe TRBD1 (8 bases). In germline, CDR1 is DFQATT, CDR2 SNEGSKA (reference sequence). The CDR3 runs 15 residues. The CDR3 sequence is CSARDHKTGDYEQCF. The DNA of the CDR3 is TGCAGTGCTAGAGATCATAAGACAGGGGACTACGAGCAGTGCTTC.

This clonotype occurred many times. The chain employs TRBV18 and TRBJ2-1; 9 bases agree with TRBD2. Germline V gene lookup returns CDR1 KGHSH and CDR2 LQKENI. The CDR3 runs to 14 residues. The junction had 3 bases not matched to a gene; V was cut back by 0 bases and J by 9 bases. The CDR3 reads CASSPPAGGVEQFF. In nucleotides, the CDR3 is TGTGCCAGCTCACCACCGGCGGGAGGGGTTGAGCAGTTCTTC.

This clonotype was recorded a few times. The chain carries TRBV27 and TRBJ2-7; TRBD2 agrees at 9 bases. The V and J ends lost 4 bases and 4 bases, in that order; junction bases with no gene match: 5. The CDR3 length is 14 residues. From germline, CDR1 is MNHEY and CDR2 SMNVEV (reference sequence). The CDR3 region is CASSSAGGGYEQYF. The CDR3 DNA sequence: TGTGCCAGCAGTTCAGCGGGAGGCGGGTACGAGCAGTACTTC.

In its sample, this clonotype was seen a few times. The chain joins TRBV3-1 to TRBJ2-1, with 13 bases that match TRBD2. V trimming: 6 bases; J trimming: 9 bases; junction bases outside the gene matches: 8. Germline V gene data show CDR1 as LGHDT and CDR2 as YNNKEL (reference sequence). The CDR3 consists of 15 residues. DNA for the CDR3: TGTGCCAGCAGTTTTACGGGACTAGCGGGATCTGAGCAGTTCTTC. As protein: CASSFTGLAGSEQFF.

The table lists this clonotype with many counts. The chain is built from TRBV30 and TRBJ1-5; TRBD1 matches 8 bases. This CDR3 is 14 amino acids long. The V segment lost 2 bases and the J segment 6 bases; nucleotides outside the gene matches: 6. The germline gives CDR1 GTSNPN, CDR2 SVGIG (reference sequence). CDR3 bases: TGTGCCTGGAGTTCAGGGGGCGCGGGTCAGCCCCAGCATTTT. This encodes CAWSSGGAGQPQHF.

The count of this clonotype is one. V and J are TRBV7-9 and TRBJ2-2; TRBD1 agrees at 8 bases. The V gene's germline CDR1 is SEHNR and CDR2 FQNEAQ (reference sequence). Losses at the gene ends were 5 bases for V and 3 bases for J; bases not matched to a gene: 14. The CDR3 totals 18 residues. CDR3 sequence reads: CASSAELGQGDYTGELFF. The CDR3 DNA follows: TGTGCCAGCAGCGCCGAACTCGGACAGGGTGATTACACCGGGGAGCTGTTTTTT.

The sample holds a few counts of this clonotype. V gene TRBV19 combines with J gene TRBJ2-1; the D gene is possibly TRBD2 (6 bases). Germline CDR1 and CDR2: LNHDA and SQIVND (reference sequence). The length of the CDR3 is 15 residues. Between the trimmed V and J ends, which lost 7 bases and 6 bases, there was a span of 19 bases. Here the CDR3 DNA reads TGTGCCAGTACCCTACCTCGGGCCGGGGGCAATGAGCAGTTCTTC. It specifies CASTLPRAGGNEQFF.

CDR3 sequence reads: CASSSWDSLQETQYF. The CDR3, as DNA: TGCGCCAGCAGCTCGTGGGACAGCCTCCAAGAGACCCAGTACTTC. The chain has TRBV5-1 and TRBJ2-5; 7 bases align to TRBD1. The CDR3 loop spans 15 amino acids. Trimming cost V 3 bases and J 1 base; bases outside gene matches: 6. CDR1 and CDR2 (germline): SGHRS, YFSETQ.

The CDR3 nucleotides read TGTGCCAGCAGCCTTGGACAGGCGGAAAACATTCAGTACTTC. Its protein product is CASSLGQAENIQYF. V is TRBV7-9 and J is TRBJ2-4; TRBD1 matches 7 bases. The CDR3 has 14 residues. Trimming at V came to 5 bases and at J to 5 bases, leaving 6 bases not matched to a gene. Germline-derived CDR1 and CDR2 are SEHNR and FQNEAQ (reference sequence). Filled out from reference TRBV7-9 and TRBJ2-4, the complete variable domain reads DTGVSQNPRHKITKRGQNVTFRCDPISEHNRLYWYRQTLGQGPEFLTYFQNEAQLEKSRLLSDRFSAERPKGSFSTLEIQRTEQGDSAMYLCASSLGQAENIQYFGAGTRLSVL.

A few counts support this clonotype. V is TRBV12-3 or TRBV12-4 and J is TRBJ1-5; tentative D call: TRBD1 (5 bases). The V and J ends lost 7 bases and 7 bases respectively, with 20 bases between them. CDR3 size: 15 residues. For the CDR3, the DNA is TGTGCCAGCACCCCCGCGGGGGTTCTCAACCAGCCCCAGCATTTT. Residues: CASTPAGVLNQPQHF.

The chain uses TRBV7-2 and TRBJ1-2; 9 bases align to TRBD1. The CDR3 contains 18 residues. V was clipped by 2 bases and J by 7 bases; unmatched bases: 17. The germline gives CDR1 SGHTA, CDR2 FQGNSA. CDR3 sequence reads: CASSLPTGGGLVQGGYTF. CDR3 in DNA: TGTGCCAGCAGCTTACCGACAGGGGGTGGCCTTGTACAGGGTGGCTACACCTTC.

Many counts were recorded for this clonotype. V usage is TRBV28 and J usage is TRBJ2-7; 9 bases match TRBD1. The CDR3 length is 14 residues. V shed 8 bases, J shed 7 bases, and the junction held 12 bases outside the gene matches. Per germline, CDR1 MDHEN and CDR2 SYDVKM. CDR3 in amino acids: CASWTGAPTGEQYF. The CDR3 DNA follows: TGTGCCAGCTGGACAGGGGCGCCCACGGGAGAGCAGTACTTC.

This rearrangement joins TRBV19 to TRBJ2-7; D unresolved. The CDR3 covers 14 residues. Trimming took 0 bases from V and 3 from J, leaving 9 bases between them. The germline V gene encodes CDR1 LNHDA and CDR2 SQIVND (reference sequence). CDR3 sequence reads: CASSIDGSYYEQYF. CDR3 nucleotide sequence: TGTGCCAGTAGTATAGATGGTAGCTACTACGAGCAGTACTTC. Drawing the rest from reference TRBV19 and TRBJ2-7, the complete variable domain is DGGITQSPKYLFRKEGQNVTLSCEQNLNHDAMYWYRQDPGQGLRLIYYSQIVNDFQKGDIAEGYSVSREKKESFPLTVTSAQKNPTAFYLCASSIDGSYYEQYFGPGTRLTVT.

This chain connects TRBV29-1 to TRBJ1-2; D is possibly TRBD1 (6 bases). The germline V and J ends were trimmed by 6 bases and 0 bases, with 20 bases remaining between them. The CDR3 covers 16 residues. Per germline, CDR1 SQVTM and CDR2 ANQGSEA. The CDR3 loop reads CSVAGGLSSANYGYTF. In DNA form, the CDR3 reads TGCAGCGTGGCCGGGGGCCTTTCGTCAGCTAACTATGGCTACACCTTC. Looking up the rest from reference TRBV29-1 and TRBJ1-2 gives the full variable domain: SAVISQKPSRDICQRGTSLTIQCQVDSQVTMMFWYRQQPGQSLTLIATANQGSEATYESGFVIDKFPISRPNLTFSTLTVSNMSPEDSSIYLCSVAGGLSSANYGYTFGSGTRLTVV.